The subject of this entry is one T cell receptor (beta chain). The sample originates from a study of response to subunit inactivated influenza vaccine. A single record per CDR3 protein comes from TCRdb applying MiXCR to the RT-PCR reads. The sample records hundreds of thousands of distinct CDR3 sequences, around 11% being singletons. The same specimen was also included in a second study, on T cells expressing NK-cell markers. From that paper: 5'RACE template switching with UMIs produced the TCR beta cDNA.

The clonotype was recovered from a man over 45 who received an inactivated influenza vaccine. The starting material was PBMCs from blood, obtained on the day of vaccination.

CDR3 DNA sequence: TGCGCCAGCAGGCGAGTCGACAGGGGTTGGGAGACCCAGTACTTC. Protein product: CASRRVDRGWETQYF. The chain couples TRBV5-1 to TRBJ2-5, with TRBD1 matching 8 bases. CDR1 is SGHRS, CDR2 YFSETQ, per germline. This CDR3 region has 15 residues. V trimming: 5 bases; J trimming: 5 bases; junction bases outside the gene matches: 11.